These 26 T cell receptor beta chains originate from one sample sequenced in a study of tumor-infiltrating lymphocytes in oesophageal squamous cell carcinoma. TCRdb re-called the PCR reads through MiXCR, storing one row per CDR3 protein. The sample holds tens of thousands of distinct CDR3 sequences; about two fifths are singletons and the top ten take over 35%. The sequenced sample was esophageal tumor tissue. The receptor set was obtained from a male donor with esophageal squamous cell carcinoma.

This chain uses TRBV7-2 with TRBJ2-3, with 13 bases that match TRBD2. The CDR3 consists of 18 residues. Germline-derived CDR1 and CDR2 are SGHTA and FQGNSA. The ends lost 2 bases at V and 2 bases at J; junction bases unmatched: 7. The CDR3 DNA reads as TGTGCCAGCAGCTTACTACTAGCGGGAGGGGGGAACACAGATACGCAGTATTTT. This gives the protein CASSLLLAGGGNTDTQYF.

This clonotype has only one observation. V and J are TRBV7-6 and TRBJ2-4; D call uncertain. Deletions cut 5 bases from V and 10 bases from J, with 21 bases between. The CDR3 runs 15 residues. Germline V gives CDR1 SGHVS, CDR2 FNYEAQ. The CDR3 DNA reads as TGTGCCAGCAGCATAGGAGCTTTTGCACAGACAATTCAGTACTTC. Translating it yields CASSIGAFAQTIQYF.

This clonotype has a count of ten or more. The chain carries TRBV7-8 and TRBJ2-7; 11 positions match TRBD2. After removal of 5 bases from V and 7 bases from J, the junction contained 10 bases not matched to a gene. Germline V gene lookup returns CDR1 SGHVS and CDR2 FQNEAQ. CDR3 length: 15 residues. The CDR3 coding sequence is TGTGCCAGCAGCGAAGGACTAGCGGGTGTCAATGAGCAGTACTTC. It encodes CASSEGLAGVNEQYF.

This clonotype was recorded many times. CDR3 residues: CASSLDRVATNEKLFF. The CDR3 coding sequence is TGTGCCAGCAGTTTAGACAGGGTGGCAACTAATGAAAAACTGTTTTTT. The chain recombines TRBV28 with TRBJ1-4; 7 bases agree with TRBD1. The CDR3 has 16 amino acids. Germline CDR1 MDHEN, CDR2 SYDVKM. V lost 2 bases and J lost 0; bases outside the gene matches: 3.

The chain uses TRBV24-1 and TRBJ1-1; the D gene is possibly TRBD1 (5 bases). The CDR3 consists of 12 residues. Germline V gene data show CDR1 as KGHDR and CDR2 as SFDVKD. V lost 7 bases to trimming and J lost 5 bases, with 10 bases between them. In DNA form, the CDR3 reads TGTGCCACCAGGGGACCCTTTACTGAAGCTTTCTTT. Its translation: CATRGPFTEAFF.

This clonotype showed up just once. The V call is TRBV11-3, the J call TRBJ2-2; D not certain. Germline CDR1 and CDR2: SGHNT and YENEEA. Trimming shortened V by 6 bases and J by 6 bases, and 8 bases separated the two germline ends. The CDR3 has 12 residues. For the CDR3, the DNA is TGTGCCAGCAGTCCAGGTCCCGGGGAGCTGTTTTTT. This encodes CASSPGPGELFF.

The chain is built from TRBV7-4 and TRBJ2-5; possible D gene TRBD2, 6 bases. Germline V gene lookup returns CDR1 SGHVT and CDR2 SQSDAQ. The CDR3 loop spans 16 amino acids. The V and J ends lost 0 bases and 5 bases respectively, with 16 bases between them. CDR3 residues: CASSLAGGGGRETQYF. The CDR3 DNA is TGTGCCAGCAGCTTAGCCGGTGGAGGAGGGAGGGAGACCCAGTACTTC.

With respect to this clonotype: With a much larger clone just one base away, this may be a read error. The genes are TRBV20-1 and TRBJ2-1; the match to TRBD2 covers 16 bases. The end of the DNA aligns better with TRBJ2-7, so the J call may be wrong. Germline V CDR1 and CDR2: DFQATT, SNEGSKA (reference sequence). CDR3 length: 21 amino acids. CDR3 DNA sequence: TGCAGTGCTACGATCAGGGGGCAAGGGACTAGCGGGAGGGCGGTGTACAATGAGCAGTACTTC. This translates into CSATIRGQGTSGRAVYNEQYF.

Of note for this clonotype: As the CDR3 is not closed by the conserved phenylalanine or tryptophan, this likely results from a read error. It is unclear where the CDR3 begins or ends on the DNA, so no DNA is shown, and the CDR3 is as TCRdb lists it. The chain uses TRBV11-2 and TRBJ1-6. Germline CDR1 is SGHAT and CDR2 is FQNNGV. The CDR3 length is 21 residues, termini included. The CDR3 spells CASSPKGTSGGATWNEQFFGP.

The table lists this clonotype with many counts. This chain links TRBV5-6 with TRBJ1-2, with TRBD1 matching over 8 bases. The length of the CDR3 is 14 residues. Germline lookup yields CDR1 SGHDT and CDR2 YYEEEE. The V and J ends lost 1 base and 4 bases, in that order; junction bases with no gene match: 3. The CDR3 DNA is TGTGCCAGCAGCTTGTCACAGGGGGGCTATGGCTACACCTTC. Translating it yields CASSLSQGGYGYTF.

J is TRBJ2-7 and V is TRBV18; D is uncertain. This CDR3 is 16 amino acids long. Trimming left V 0 bases short and J 0 bases short, with 12 bases between. Germline CDR1 and CDR2: KGHSH and LQKENI. CDR3 nucleotides: TGTGCCAGCTCACCACCTCGGCGGTACGGCTCCTACGAGCAGTACTTC. Its translation is CASSPPRRYGSYEQYF.

This clonotype was detected many times. The chain couples TRBV10-1 to TRBJ1-5; TRBD1 might be the D (6 bases). CDR1 and CDR2 (germline): WNHNN, SYGVQD (reference sequence). Trimming removed 1 base from V and 0 bases from J, with 28 bases in between. The CDR3 length is 22 residues. CDR3 nucleotides: TGCGCCAGCAGTGAGTGGGGGCGAGAGGGGGGAAGACGGTGTGCTAGCAATCAGCCCCAGCATTTT. This gives the protein CASSEWGREGGRRCASNQPQHF.

Notes on this clonotype: Here the CDR3 omits its conserved ending phenylalanine or tryptophan, so a read error is the likely source. No DNA is shown, since the ends of the CDR3 on it are uncertain; the CDR3 is the one TCRdb lists. The chain uses TRBV28 and TRBJ2-5; the D call TRBD2 from the table was never checked on the DNA. The V gene's germline CDR1 is MDHEN and CDR2 SYDVKM. The CDR3 extends over 9 residues, inclusive of both ends. CDR3 residues: CASSSTWTS.

This clonotype was seen a handful of times. A much larger clone lies a single base off, so this may be a read error. V is TRBV5-1 and J is TRBJ2-1; possibly TRBD2 for D (5 bases). The J call is doubtful: the DNA matches TRBJ2-7 better. The CDR3 spans 14 residues. Germline CDR1 SGHRS, CDR2 YFSETQ. DNA of the CDR3: TGCGCCAGCAGCTTGGCTCTAGCAGCTAACGAGCAGTACTTC. This codes for CASSLALAANEQYF.

For this clonotype: An end of the junction differs from the germline gene, which may be a read error. The chain combines TRBV10-3 with TRBJ2-6, with TRBD1 identical over 9 bases. The germline CDR1 and CDR2 sequences are ENHRY and SYGVKD. The CDR3 is 17 amino acids. The DNA for the CDR3 is TGTGCCATCAGTGAGGGGACAGGGACTAATTATGGCTACACCTTTCGGTTC. Amino acids: CAISEGTGTNYGYTFRF.

The chain links TRBV24-1 to TRBJ2-1; TRBD2 aligns across 7 bases. The germline gives CDR1 KGHDR, CDR2 SFDVKD. CDR3 length: 17 amino acids. V lost 3 bases to trimming and J lost 4 bases; unmatched junction nucleotides: 11. The CDR3 DNA reads TGTGCCACCAGTGATACTTCTAGCTGGGGGGGGTACAATGAGCAGTTCTTC. This encodes CATSDTSSWGGYNEQFF.

The chain uses TRBV5-1 and TRBJ2-1, with TRBD1 identical over 7 bases. The CDR3 spans 15 residues. Per germline, CDR1 SGHRS and CDR2 YFSETQ. V lost 2 bases to trimming and J lost 6 bases; unmatched junction nucleotides: 8. CDR3: CASSFITGVGNEQFF. Here the CDR3 DNA reads TGCGCCAGCAGCTTCATAACAGGGGTTGGCAATGAGCAGTTCTTC.

V usage is TRBV28 and J usage is TRBJ2-4; weak D call: TRBD1 (5 bases). The closer fit of TRBJ2-5 to the DNA end suggests the J call may be wrong. The CDR3 runs to 14 residues. Germline V gene sequence: CDR1 MDHEN, CDR2 SYDVKM. CDR3 sequence (DNA): TGTGCCAGCAACCGCGACAGCAATCAAGAGACCCAGTACTTC. Its translation is CASNRDSNQETQYF.

In its sample, this clonotype was seen once. Compared with germline, one end of the junction differs, possibly owing to a read error. The V gene is TRBV5-3, the J gene TRBJ2-4; TRBD2 might be the D (5 bases). The DNA end is more similar to TRBJ2-1, so the J call may be wrong. TRBV5-3 is annotated as an ORF whose role is uncertain. The CDR3 loop spans 14 amino acids. CDR3 protein: CASSWRTVNNEQFF. In nucleotides, the CDR3 is TGCGCCAGCAGCTGGAGGACGGTGAACAATGAGCAGTTCTTC.

This clonotype was recorded many times. A much larger clone differs from this one at a single base, so this may be a read error. The chain links TRBV6-1 to TRBJ2-3; tentative D call: TRBD1 (7 bases). Germline V gives CDR1 MNHNS, CDR2 SASEGT. This CDR3 is built from 16 residues. The V end lost 5 bases, the J end lost 14 bases, and 29 bases lay between the germline ends. CDR3 nucleotides: TGTGCCAGCAGTTCCAAAGACAGGGCGGGGACCGGGGAGCTGTATTTT. Translation gives CASSSKDRAGTGELYF.

In its sample, this clonotype was seen many times. This chain connects TRBV5-5 to TRBJ2-1; TRBD2 aligns across 15 bases. From germline, CDR1 is SGHKS and CDR2 YYEKEE (reference sequence). The CDR3 spans 17 residues. The V gene end was trimmed by 6 bases and the J gene end by 6 bases; junction bases not matched to a gene: 10. DNA of the CDR3: TGTGCCAGCATCGAAGGACTAGCGGGGGGGCAGTCCAATGAGCAGTTCTTC. It is translated as CASIEGLAGGQSNEQFF.

This chain joins TRBV11-3 and TRBJ2-7; the match to TRBD1 covers 9 bases. The end of the DNA aligns better with TRBJ2-1, so the J call may be wrong. This CDR3 contains 15 residues. Per germline, CDR1 SGHNT and CDR2 YENEEA. DNA for the CDR3: TGTGCCAGCAGCGGACAGGGGACGGGATACAATGAGCAGTTCTTC. Protein: CASSGQGTGYNEQFF.

The chain links TRBV6-2 or TRBV6-3 to TRBJ2-5, with 13 positions matching TRBD2. The tail of the sequence fits TRBJ2-1 better, so the J call may be wrong. CDR3 length: 16 residues. Germline V gene data show CDR1 as MNHEY and CDR2 as SVGEGT. CDR3 protein: CASTEILAGGPTEQFF. The CDR3 coding sequence is TGTGCCAGCACCGAAATACTAGCGGGAGGGCCGACTGAGCAGTTCTTC.

This chain connects TRBV7-2 to TRBJ2-3, with D uncertain. Germline-derived CDR1 and CDR2 are SGHTA and FQGNSA. CDR3 length equals 13 residues. With 2 bases removed from V and 7 bases from J, the gap between germline ends came to 10 bases. This CDR3 is CASSLSPRNTQYF. The CDR3 DNA reads as TGTGCCAGCAGCTTATCCCCCCGAAATACGCAGTATTTT.

The CDR3 loop reads CASSFGQGLAKNIQYF. The CDR3 region has the DNA TGTGCCAGCAGTTTCGGACAAGGTTTAGCCAAAAACATTCAGTACTTC. V gene TRBV12-3 or TRBV12-4 combines with J gene TRBJ2-4, with D perhaps TRBD1 (5 bases). The CDR3 is 16 amino acids. V was trimmed by 3 bases and J by 0 bases, leaving 12 bases between them.

This chain uses TRBV28 with TRBJ2-4; perhaps TRBD1 as D (5 bases). Per the germline V gene, CDR1 is MDHEN and CDR2 is SYDVKM. V lost 6 bases and J lost 1, with 13 bases in between. The CDR3 runs to 15 residues. CDR3 sequence reads: CASRPLRVAKNIQYF. The CDR3 nucleotides are TGTGCCAGCAGACCCCTCAGGGTTGCCAAAAACATTCAGTACTTC.